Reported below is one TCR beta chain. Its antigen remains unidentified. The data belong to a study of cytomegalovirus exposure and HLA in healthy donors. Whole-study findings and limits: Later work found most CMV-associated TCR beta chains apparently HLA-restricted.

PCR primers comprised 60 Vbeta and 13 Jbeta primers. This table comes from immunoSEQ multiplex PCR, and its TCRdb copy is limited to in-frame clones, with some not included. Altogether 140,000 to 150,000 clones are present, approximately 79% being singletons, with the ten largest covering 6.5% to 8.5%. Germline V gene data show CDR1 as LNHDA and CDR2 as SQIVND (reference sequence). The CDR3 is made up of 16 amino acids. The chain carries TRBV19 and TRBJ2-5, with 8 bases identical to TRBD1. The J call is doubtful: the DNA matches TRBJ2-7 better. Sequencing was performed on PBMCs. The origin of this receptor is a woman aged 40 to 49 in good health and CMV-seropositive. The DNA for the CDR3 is TGTGCCAATTCAGCAATTATAGGGACAGGTTGTCCCGAGCAGTACTTC. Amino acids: CANSAIIGTGCPEQYF.